The TCR beta chain described here comes from a study of radiotherapy plus CTLA-4 blockade in lung cancer. Study information: Objective responses arose in approximately 20% of patients, and 25% to 40% experienced disease control. The study's findings and limits: Early blood T cell clone dynamics, with interferon-beta, were reported to best predict response.

This clone showed up just once. The antigen remains unidentified. With 5 bases clipped from V and 7 bases from J, the junction kept 11 bases outside the gene matches. Germline CDR1 reads SGHTA; CDR2 reads FQGNSA. The CDR3 runs 16 residues. TCRdb keeps only in-frame clones here, not all; method: immunoSEQ multiplex PCR. Of about 80,000 clones in the sample, more than 75% were seen once. The sequencing used peripheral blood, collected from a patient treated with radiotherapy plus ipilimumab. The V call is TRBV7-2, the J call TRBJ1-4; 9 bases agree with TRBD1. The sequence was collected from a human donor with non-small cell lung cancer who had a partial response to radiotherapy plus ipilimumab. CDR3: CASSPSVTGGGEKLFF. The CDR3 DNA reads TGTGCCAGCAGCCCTTCGGTGACAGGGGGGGGTGAAAAACTGTTTTTT.